Given below is one TCR beta chain in context. The antigen this receptor binds is unknown. Base quality data are lacking; no much larger clone is found one base away. The entry originates in a study of T cell repertoires in ileal Crohn's disease (dated by TCRdb to about 2019). As for the study more broadly: The median duration of disease was approximately 8.5 years, and at the time of surgery around 36% of patients were active smokers. Surgery was performed for a complication in all patients, with stricturing disease in roughly 61% and penetrating disease in around 40%. Postoperative therapy was given to about half of the patients, with thiopurines administered to about ten patients and anti-TNF agents administered to 15 to 20 patients. M6 samples consisted of neoterminal ileum biopsies collected during postoperative colonoscopy. A prospective multicentre cohort supplied the 50 or so Crohn's disease patients whose TCR repertoires were analysed. The study ran alongside a multicentre cohort designed to identify predictors of early endoscopic recurrence after ileocolonic resection. A Rutgeerts score above i0 was used to define endoscopic postoperative recurrence. A total of roughly 170 mucosal samples from 60 or so patients were sequenced, collected from several sites on the surgical specimen as well as at postoperative endoscopy.

The CDR3 runs 15 amino acids, cysteine and phenylalanine included. Here the CDR3 DNA is all that survives: 45 bases in frame from base 1. V is cut back by 6 bases and J by 3 bases, with 9 bases in the junction unmatched. From a lookup of the germline V gene, CDR1 and CDR2 are MDHEN and SYDVKM. The time point label, read with the paper, signifies: neoterminal ileum biopsy at postoperative endoscopy, about 6 months after surgery. To be eligible, patients had to be adults with ileal or ileocolonic Crohn's disease and an indication for ileocolonic resection. Whole ileal mucosal biopsies were kept frozen at -80 degrees C prior to DNA extraction. Genomic DNA was isolated from frozen whole biopsies using a TRizol-based method, and the DNA was quantified with a NanoDrop 2000 spectrophotometer. The investigation overall reported the following: Sorted CD8 T cells carried more high-frequency clones than CD4 T cells, suggesting mucosal expansions were mainly CD8. Only a subgroup of patients, of unstated size, had mucosal CD4 and CD8 T cells sorted and sequenced. Higher high-frequency clone percentages at surgery were associated with endoscopic recurrence; all patients with clonality above 26.8% (18/57) had recurrence. A significantly higher proportion of clonal expansions was observed in active smokers at surgery than in non-smokers (roughly 27% vs 19%, p=0.02). Postoperative endoscopy timing varied within the first year after surgery, with a median delay of approximately 6.3 months.

For commercial TCRB immunosequencing, around 500 nanograms of biopsy DNA were submitted for each sample. Adaptive Biotechnology amplified CDR3 regions from genomic DNA with a two-step multiplex PCR that controlled for amplification bias. Primers covering every V and J gene segment were used in the first PCR, while barcodes and Illumina adapters were added in the second PCR. CDR3 libraries were sequenced using an Illumina instrument. The paper's data handling went like this. The analysis used both the pipelines supplied by the vendor and custom analysis of the raw data in R/Bioconductor with R version 3.3.0. Clonality, which ranges from 0 to 1, was calculated as the inverse of the normalised Shannon entropy across all productive clones. High-frequency clones were defined as the share of the repertoire occupied by the top 100 clones, with only clones passing a 95% confidence test being retained. Repertoire diversity was measured with the Simpson index, and overlap between samples was measured with the Morisita-Horn index. The table was pulled from immuneACCESS by TCRdb, which kept in-frame rearrangements only. Such tables lose some clones; where checked, under half of the loss comes from unresolved V genes, and the rest has no known cause. V, J and clone size are taken as reported in that table, and D and trimming were inferred from the DNA itself. The sample yields around 3,100 clones; more than 65% were counted once. The ten largest account for approximately 5% of the sample.

This clonotype originated in an adult with Crohn's disease. In this chain, TRBV28 is recombined with TRBJ1-1, with TRBD1 matching 8 junction bases. Sequencing input: ileal tissue. CDR3 loop: CASSPGEDRDTEAFF. The nucleotide sequence reads as follows: TGTGCCAGCAGCCCCGGGGAGGACAGGGACACTGAAGCTTTCTTT.